This is a list of T cell receptor beta chains from one sample in a study of regulatory T cells in long-lasting Graves disease. TCRdb processed the multiplex PCR reads anew with MiXCR; each CDR3 protein has one entry. The sample includes approximately 400,000 distinct CDR3 sequences, about 15% seen only once; the top ten take about 8.2%. In addition, the sample was reused for a study of T cells in Graves' hyperthyroidism and ophthalmopathy.

This specimen consisted of peripheral blood mononuclear cells (PBMCs), obtained at new diagnosis, from a patient treated with antithyroid drugs. These receptors were obtained from a woman between 40 and 55 years old with Graves disease. Both conserved end residues are part of each CDR3. A D gene is named only where the DNA matches it firmly. Only some rows state a clone size, as once, few, many or a class for expanded clones.

size	V	D	J	CDR3	DNA
few	TRBV6-5	NA	TRBJ2-2	CASSYSVGRSTGELFF	TGTGCCAGCAGTTACTCGGTAGGGAGGAGCACCGGGGAGCTGTTTTTT
NA	TRBV9	NA	TRBJ2-1	CASSVGQGVTVYNEQFF	TGTGCCAGCAGCGTAGGCCAGGGTGTGACAGTCTACAATGAGCAGTTCTTC
many	TRBV9	TRBD1	TRBJ2-7	CASSVTLPGTGVYEQYF	TGTGCCAGCAGCGTGACCCTCCCGGGGACAGGGGTCTACGAGCAGTACTTC
many	TRBV19	TRBD1	TRBJ1-6	CASSDRDRGNSPLHF	TGTGCCAGTAGTGACCGGGACAGGGGCAATTCACCCCTCCACTTT
NA	TRBV20-1	NA	TRBJ2-1	CSASLEPRNEQFF	TGCAGTGCTAGCCTAGAGCCACGCAATGAGCAGTTCTTC
few	TRBV27	TRBD2	TRBJ2-2	CASSLGPLLAGDQGGELFF	TGTGCCAGCAGCCTTGGACCCCTCCTAGCGGGAGATCAGGGCGGGGAGCTGTTTTTT
many	TRBV28	NA	TRBJ2-3	CASSLRREGSTDTQYF	TGTGCCAGCAGTTTACGTCGGGAAGGGAGCACAGATACGCAGTATTTT
many	TRBV28	TRBD1	TRBJ2-1	CASRSGGAANEQFF	TGTGCCAGCAGGTCAGGGGGCGCAGCCAATGAGCAGTTCTTC
many	TRBV19	NA	TRBJ1-1	CASSKRTYQGTEAFF	TGTGCCAGTAGTAAACGGACCTACCAGGGCACTGAAGCTTTCTTT
many	TRBV6-2/TRBV6-3	TRBD2	TRBJ2-3	CVSGDSGTDTQYF	TGTGTAAGCGGGGATAGCGGGACAGATACGCAGTATTTT
few	TRBV29-1	NA	TRBJ1-2	CSVEDRRGRYGYTF	TGCAGCGTTGAAGATCGAAGGGGCCGATATGGCTACACCTTC
NA	TRBV5-4	NA	TRBJ2-1	CAWARGRNEQFF	TGTGCCTGGGCCAGGGGAAGGAATGAGCAGTTCTTC
many	TRBV20-1	TRBD2	TRBJ2-7	CSARDGQRGYEQYF	TGCAGTGCTAGAGATGGTCAGCGGGGCTACGAGCAGTACTTC
NA	TRBV6-1	TRBD1	TRBJ2-7	CASRPRTGGVYEQYF	TGTGCCAGCAGGCCCCGGACAGGGGGCGTTTACGAGCAGTACTTC
many	TRBV27	NA	TRBJ2-1	CASSRTRDLGYNEQFF	TGTGCCAGCAGTCGCACCCGGGACTTGGGATACAATGAGCAGTTCTTC
NA	TRBV5-1	NA	TRBJ2-3	CASSLFGGGGTDTQYF	TGCGCCAGCAGCTTGTTTGGTGGCGGGGGCACAGATACGCAGTATTTT
few	TRBV19	TRBD2	TRBJ2-7	CASSISGTSGYEQYF	TGTGCCAGTAGTATATCCGGGACTAGCGGATACGAGCAGTACTTC
NA	TRBV7-3	NA	TRBJ2-7	CASSFPRDTNYELYF	TGTGCCAGCAGCTTCCCCCGGGACACCAACTACGAGCTGTACTTC
many	TRBV12-3/TRBV12-4	NA	TRBJ1-3	CASRLRNSGNTIYF	TGTGCCAGCAGGCTACGGAACTCTGGAAACACCATATATTTT
many	TRBV7-2	NA	TRBJ2-3	CASSPQKSTDTQYF	TGTGCCAGCAGCCCCCAGAAGAGCACAGATACGCAGTATTTT
many	TRBV6-1	NA	TRBJ2-5	CASGARAQETQYF	TGTGCCAGCGGTGCTCGGGCCCAAGAGACCCAGTACTTC
NA	TRBV5-4	TRBD2	TRBJ2-3	CASSWGGGRVENTQYF	TGTGCCAGCAGCTGGGGTGGCGGGAGAGTAGAAAATACGCAGTATTTT
NA	TRBV11-2	TRBD2	TRBJ2-2	CASSLLLAGGPIRELFF	TGTGCCAGCAGCCTCCTACTAGCGGGAGGGCCTATCCGGGAGCTGTTTTTT
NA	TRBV20-1	TRBD2	TRBJ2-1	CSARLAGLAYNEQFF	TGCAGTGCTAGGCTAGCGGGATTAGCCTACAATGAGCAGTTCTTC
many	TRBV9	TRBD2	TRBJ2-3	CASSVWEGSDTQYF	TGTGCCAGCAGCGTATGGGAGGGTTCAGATACGCAGTATTTT
NA	TRBV6-1	NA	TRBJ1-4	CASSRGDEKLFF	TGTGCCAGCAGTCGAGGTGATGAAAAACTGTTTTTT
many	TRBV11-2	TRBD1	TRBJ2-5	CASSFGQGMETQYF	TGTGCCAGCAGCTTCGGACAGGGAATGGAGACCCAGTACTTC
few	TRBV20-1	TRBD2	TRBJ2-1	CSARYTSGYNEQFF	TGCAGTGCTAGATACACTAGCGGGTACAATGAGCAGTTCTTC
once	TRBV12-3/TRBV12-4	TRBD1	TRBJ1-1	CASIRDRGQMNTEAFF	TGTGCCAGCATCCGGGACAGGGGGCAGATGAACACTGAAGCTTTCTTT
many	TRBV18	NA	TRBJ2-1	CASSPPGQLRNEQFF	TGTGCCAGCTCACCACCAGGTCAGCTCAGGAATGAGCAGTTCTTC
few	TRBV19	NA	TRBJ2-7	CASKPRVDSYEQYF	TGTGCCAGTAAGCCCAGGGTAGATTCCTACGAGCAGTACTTC
many	TRBV2	NA	TRBJ1-6	CASRSLQGNSPLHF	TGTGCCAGCAGATCTTTACAGGGTAATTCACCCCTCCACTTT
many	TRBV7-2	NA	TRBJ2-7	CASSLNSYEQYF	TGTGCCAGCAGCTTGAACAGCTACGAGCAGTACTTC
NA	TRBV6-1	TRBD1	TRBJ2-6	CASTRDRASAGANVLTF	TGTGCCAGCACCAGGGACAGGGCGAGTGCTGGGGCCAACGTCCTGACTTTC
many	TRBV20-1	TRBD2	TRBJ2-1	CSVMGSGIRNEQFF	TGCAGTGTCATGGGTAGCGGGATTCGCAATGAGCAGTTCTTC
NA	TRBV29-1	NA	TRBJ2-7	CSVWTDLSYEQYF	TGCAGCGTTTGGACAGATCTGTCCTACGAGCAGTACTTC
NA	TRBV27	NA	TRBJ2-1	CASSLWGIGNEQFF	TGTGCCAGCAGTTTATGGGGGATCGGGAATGAGCAGTTCTTC
NA	TRBV6-5	NA	TRBJ1-1	CASSYSMGAQAFF	TGTGCCAGCAGTTACTCGATGGGGGCTCAAGCTTTCTTT
NA	TRBV20-1	TRBD2	TRBJ2-1	CSGRGLAGNEQFF	TGCAGTGGCAGGGGACTAGCGGGCAATGAGCAGTTCTTC
few	TRBV9	NA	TRBJ1-6	CASWGQIPINSPLHF	TGTGCCAGCTGGGGGCAGATTCCGATTAATTCACCCCTCCACTTT
NA	TRBV28	TRBD2	TRBJ2-3	CASRLAEKGDTQYF	TGTGCCAGCAGACTAGCGGAGAAGGGAGATACGCAGTATTTT
NA	TRBV29-1	TRBD1	TRBJ2-3	CSVERGQDYTDTQYF	TGCAGCGTTGAAAGGGGGCAGGATTACACAGATACGCAGTATTTT
many	TRBV6-1	NA	TRBJ2-7	CASSAYEQYF	TGTGCCAGCAGCGCCTACGAGCAGTACTTC
NA	TRBV6-2/TRBV6-3	TRBD1	TRBJ1-2	CASSPRQGPYGYTF	TGTGCCAGCAGTCCACGACAGGGACCCTATGGCTACACCTTC
many	TRBV20-1	NA	TRBJ1-5	CSAFPQNQPQHF	TGCAGTGCTTTTCCTCAGAATCAGCCCCAGCATTTT
many	TRBV11-3	TRBD2	TRBJ2-7	CASSPGGSVYEQYF	TGTGCCAGCAGCCCGGGGGGTAGCGTCTACGAGCAGTACTTC
many	TRBV11-2	NA	TRBJ2-3	CASSLERSADTQYF	TGTGCCAGCAGCTTAGAAAGGTCCGCAGATACGCAGTATTTT
few	TRBV24-1	NA	TRBJ2-1	CATSEGGPEQFF	TGTGCCACCAGTGAAGGAGGGCCTGAGCAGTTCTTC
NA	TRBV29-1	NA	TRBJ2-1	CSVPREREQFF	TGCAGCGTCCCTCGGGAGCGGGAGCAGTTCTTC
NA	TRBV12-3/TRBV12-4	NA	TRBJ2-4	CASSLGGSGSSYF	TGTGCCAGCAGTTTAGGGGGGAGCGGTAGTTCGTACTTC
NA	TRBV7-2	NA	TRBJ2-2	CASTSYDIQGNTGELFF	TGTGCCAGCACCTCCTACGATATCCAGGGCAACACCGGGGAGCTGTTTTTT
NA	TRBV12-3/TRBV12-4	NA	TRBJ1-4	CASSPFYEKLFF	TGTGCCAGCAGTCCTTTTTATGAAAAACTGTTTTTT
few	TRBV18	TRBD2	TRBJ2-1	CASSPGLAGGLDEQFF	TGTGCCAGCTCACCAGGACTAGCGGGAGGGCTCGATGAGCAGTTCTTC
many	TRBV7-2	NA	TRBJ2-5	CASSLEPDGQETQYF	TGTGCCAGCAGCTTAGAACCCGACGGCCAAGAGACCCAGTACTTC